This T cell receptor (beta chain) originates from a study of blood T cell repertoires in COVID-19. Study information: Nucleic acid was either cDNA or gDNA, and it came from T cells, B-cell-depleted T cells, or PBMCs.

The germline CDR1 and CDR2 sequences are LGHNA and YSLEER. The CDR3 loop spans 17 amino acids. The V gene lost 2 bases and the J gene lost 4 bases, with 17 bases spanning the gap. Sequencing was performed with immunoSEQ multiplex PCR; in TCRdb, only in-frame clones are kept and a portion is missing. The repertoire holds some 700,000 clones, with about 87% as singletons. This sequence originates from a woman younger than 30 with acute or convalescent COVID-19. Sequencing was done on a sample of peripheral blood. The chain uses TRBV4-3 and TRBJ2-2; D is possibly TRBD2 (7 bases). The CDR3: CASSQPLGGGATGELFF. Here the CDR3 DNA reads TGCGCCAGCAGCCAACCCTTAGGAGGGGGGGCCACCGGGGAGCTGTTTTTT.